This T cell receptor (beta chain) was identified in a study of radiotherapy plus CTLA-4 blockade in lung cancer. Clones were read by immunoSEQ multiplex PCR, and TCRdb kept only the in-frame ones, dropping some. The sample comprises roughly 90,000 clones, approximately 75% of which are singletons, and around an eighth rests with the top ten. This TCR derives from a human donor with non-small cell lung cancer that progressed on radiotherapy plus ipilimumab. The starting material was peripheral blood, obtained from a patient treated with radiotherapy plus ipilimumab.

In nucleotides, the CDR3 is TGTGCCAGCAGCGTAGGAGGGGTGAGCTCCTACGAGCAGTACTTC. It encodes CASSVGGVSSYEQYF. V is TRBV9 and J is TRBJ2-7, with D possibly being TRBD1 or TRBD2 (5 bases each). V was shortened by 0 bases and J by 0 bases, with 10 bases between the two germline ends. The CDR3 spans 15 residues. Germline assignment: CDR1 SGDLS and CDR2 YYNGEE.